This T cell receptor (beta chain) was recovered during a study of blood T cell repertoires in COVID-19 (dated by TCRdb to about 2020). In terms of the full investigation: Collaborator samples came from the United States, Italy and Spain and covered acute and convalescent phases of COVID-19. The material from the prospective study consisted of cDNA or gDNA derived from T cells, B-cell-depleted T cells, or PBMCs. The dataset comprised deeply sampled blood TCRbeta repertoires from subjects exposed to, actively infected with, or recovered from COVID-19. The repertoires were released in a freely available public database intended as a resource for research on the immune response to SARS-CoV-2. The samples were drawn from two sources: the first 160 participants of the ongoing ImmuneRACE study, and 950 to 1,500 subjects contributed by 6 global collaborators. Nearly every sample came with metadata listing a de-identified subject ID, COVID-19 status, age in years and sex. HLA class I and class II types, where available, came from metadata supplied by the sample provider rather than from assay-based typing.

A note on this clone: The clone's antigen remains unknown. No qualities accompany the bases; no much larger clone lies one base away.

Each collaborating institution followed its own protocols to collect whole blood in K2EDTA tubes. For TCRbeta analysis, collaborators shipped samples in one of three forms: frozen whole blood, isolated PBMCs, or DNA extracted from either of those sample types. TCRbeta CDR3 regions were amplified from genomic DNA using the immunoSEQ Assay, a bias-controlled multiplex PCR. The original pipeline was this. Nucleated cell counts per sample were estimated from amplification of reference gene primers within the assay. To quantify the absolute abundance of each unique TCRbeta CDR3 rearrangement, sequence reads were collapsed and filtered. For each sample, productive Simpson clonality was calculated by taking the square root of Simpson's diversity index across productive rearrangements. Sourced from immuneACCESS, this table was stored by TCRdb with only in-frame sequences that have V and J called. A share of the clones is absent; for the studies checked, an unresolved V gene accounts for under half, and the remainder has no known explanation. The V and J calls and clone size were taken over from that table, and D and trimming were inferred from the DNA. Here the sample has some 160,000 clones; around 87% occur a single time. Around 2.9% of the sample goes to the ten largest clones.

The CDR3 runs 16 amino acids, cysteine and phenylalanine included. Left in the record is the CDR3 DNA by itself, 48 bases read in frame from the first base. Here V drops 4 bases and J drops 5 bases, and the junction holds 12 bases not matched to any gene. Reading the germline V gene gives CDR1 SGHRS and CDR2 YFSETQ. Results and caveats for the whole study, not just this receptor: How much clinical and demographic metadata was included differed by source and by participant, and the metadata was provided uncurated.

The sequencing sample was made of peripheral blood. The TCR was taken from a woman aged 60 to 75 with active COVID-19. The chain employs TRBV5-1 and TRBJ2-5, and TRBD2 matches 9 of the central bases. The CDR3 region has the sequence CASSPGGLAGIETQYF. In nucleotides, the sequence is TGCGCCAGCAGCCCCGGCGGGCTAGCGGGAATTGAGACCCAGTACTTC.